The rows below give T cell receptor beta chains drawn from one sample of a study of shared clonotypes between healthy human individuals. This table comes from immunoSEQ multiplex PCR, and its TCRdb copy is limited to in-frame clones, with some not included. The table lists roughly 850,000 clones, 96% of them singletons. Sequencing was done on a sample of naive CD8+ T cells sorted from blood. The source of these receptors is a man aged 30 to 45 in good health. Each CDR3 is given with its conserved first and last residue. The D gene is left open where the match is weak. The listing skips clone size in some rows; elsewhere it reads once, few, many or a size class.

once	TRBV10-1	TRBJ2-1	-	TGCGCCAGCGGGGCGGGGAGTGAGCAGTTCTTC	CASGAGSEQFF
-	TRBV14	TRBJ2-7	-	TGTGCCAGCAGCCAAGAAGGGATTTGGGAGCAGTACTTC	CASSQEGIWEQYF
-	TRBV29-1	TRBJ2-5	-	TGCAGCGTTGATGGGGGGCTCCAAGAGACCCAGTACTTC	CSVDGGLQETQYF
-	TRBV9	TRBJ1-3	-	TGTGCCAGCAGCGTAGTTGCAGGGTACTCTGGAAACACCATATATTTT	CASSVVAGYSGNTIYF
-	TRBV7-9	TRBJ1-2	TRBD1	TGTGCCAGCAGCAAAGACAGGGAGAAAAATGGCTACACCTTC	CASSKDREKNGYTF
-	TRBV30	TRBJ2-7	-	TGTGCCTGGAGTGGGGACGCCTCCTACGAGCAGTACTTC	CAWSGDASYEQYF
-	TRBV27	TRBJ2-7	-	TGTGCCAGCAGTTTATCCCCCAGCCCCTACGAGCAGTACTTC	CASSLSPSPYEQYF
-	TRBV27	TRBJ2-7	-	TGTGCCAGCAGTTTTATACAGGGCTCCTACGAGCAGTACTTC	CASSFIQGSYEQYF
-	TRBV18	TRBJ1-5	-	TGTGCCAGCTCATCCGGGGCAGGGTCCAATCAGCCCCAGCATTTT	CASSSGAGSNQPQHF
-	TRBV5-1	TRBJ2-1	-	TGCGCCAGCACCTCCGGGATGAGCTCCTACAATGAGCAGTTCTTC	CASTSGMSSYNEQFF
-	TRBV2	TRBJ2-7	-	TGTGCCAGCAGTGAACCCCAGGGAATTGCCTACGAGCAGTACTTC	CASSEPQGIAYEQYF
-	TRBV13	TRBJ2-7	TRBD2	TGTGCCAGCAGCGAGACTAGCGGGAGAACTATGTACGAGCAGTACTTC	CASSETSGRTMYEQYF
-	TRBV7-9	TRBJ2-1	TRBD2	TGTGCCAGCAGCCCGCGACTAGCGGTCGACAATGAGCAGTTCTTC	CASSPRLAVDNEQFF
-	TRBV7-9	TRBJ1-1	-	TGTGCCAGCAGCTTGTTGAACACTGAAGCTTTCTTT	CASSLLNTEAFF
-	TRBV4-1	TRBJ2-7	-	TGCGCCAGCGGACGCCAGATGCAGTACTTC	CASGRQMQYF
-	TRBV10-3	TRBJ1-2	TRBD1	TGTGCCATCAGTGTTACAGGGGGCTTAGACTATGGCTACACCTTC	CAISVTGGLDYGYTF
-	TRBV7-8	TRBJ2-5	-	TGTGCCAGCAGTCAGGGGTTCGGCCCGTGGGAAGAGACCCAGTACTTC	CASSQGFGPWEETQYF
-	TRBV7-6	TRBJ2-1	-	TGTGCCAGCAGCCTCGGCGGGGGCAACAATGAGCAGTTCTTC	CASSLGGGNNEQFF